This passage covers 9 T cell receptor beta chains from one sample sequenced in a study of blood T cell repertoires in COVID-19. Libraries were prepared by immunoSEQ multiplex PCR; TCRdb keeps only in-frame clonotypes and omits some of them. The sample lists about 310,000 clones, roughly 90% occurring once. Sequenced material: PBMCs or T cells enriched from blood (not recorded which). The receptors here all came from a woman aged 18-35 years with acute COVID-19.

This CDR3 is CASGLRQGSEQYF. CDR3 bases: TGTGCTAGTGGTTTGAGGCAGGGGAGCGAGCAGTACTTC. The gene calls are TRBV12-5 and TRBJ2-7; D perhaps matches TRBD1 (6 bases). Germline V gives CDR1 LGHNT, CDR2 FRNRAP. CDR3 length equals 13 residues. The V gene lost 2 bases and the J gene lost 6 bases, with 11 bases spanning the gap. The whole variable domain, remainder taken from reference TRBV12-5 and TRBJ2-7, is DARVTQTPRHKVTEMGQEVTMRCQPILGHNTVFWYRQTMMQGLELLAYFRNRAPLDDSGMPKDRFSAEMPDATLATLKIQPSEPRDSAVYFCASGLRQGSEQYFGPGTRLTVT.

This sequence joins TRBV27 and TRBJ2-7, with a tentative D call TRBD1 (5 bases). CDR1 MNHEY and CDR2 SMNVEV come from the germline V gene (reference sequence). There are 17 residues in the CDR3. V was shortened by 2 bases and J by 3 bases, with 20 bases between the two germline ends. CDR3 residues: CASSLARQPSIFYEQYF. Written as DNA, the CDR3 is TGTGCCAGCAGTTTAGCCCGACAGCCCTCCATATTCTACGAGCAGTACTTC.

This sequence joins TRBV5-4 and TRBJ2-1; 11 nucleotides line up with TRBD2. The J segment lost 9 bases and the V segment lost 9 bases, leaving 11 bases of the junction unmatched. Germline V CDR1 and CDR2: SGHNT, YYREEE (reference sequence). The CDR3 runs 14 residues. The CDR3 loop is CATKVTSGSFEQFF. In DNA form, the CDR3 reads TGTGCCACCAAGGTTACTAGCGGGAGTTTTGAGCAGTTCTTC.

About this clone itself: The same CDR3 is also encoded by other DNA sequences in this sample. V usage is TRBV5-1 and J usage is TRBJ1-1; 8 positions match TRBD1. The J segment lost 4 bases and the V segment lost 3 bases, leaving 5 bases of the junction unmatched. Germline loops: CDR1 SGHRS, CDR2 YFSETQ. This CDR3 has 14 residues. CDR3 sequence: CASSSDREGTEAFF. The CDR3 DNA reads as TGCGCCAGCAGCTCGGACAGGGAGGGCACTGAAGCTTTCTTT.

The chain joins TRBV10-1 to TRBJ1-5; weak D call: TRBD1 (6 bases). The CDR3 spans 13 residues. V gave up 8 bases and J gave up 7 bases, with 15 bases separating them. CDR1 and CDR2 (germline): WNHNN, SYGVQD (reference sequence). CDR3 in DNA: TGCGCCAGCGGTTTTGTGGGGGCGCAGCCCCAGCATTTT. The encoded protein is CASGFVGAQPQHF.

This sequence joins TRBV27 and TRBJ1-1, with D hard to call. Germline lookup yields CDR1 MNHEY and CDR2 SMNVEV (reference sequence). The CDR3 runs to 13 residues. Trimming removed 4 bases from V and 2 bases from J, with 8 bases in between. The CDR3 DNA reads as TGTGCCAGCAGTTCAACCGGTAACACTGAAGCTTTCTTT. This sequence encodes CASSSTGNTEAFF.

In this sample, this clone turned up a few times. This sequence joins TRBV6-2 or TRBV6-3 and TRBJ1-2; TRBD1 aligns across 7 bases. The V gene end was trimmed by 5 bases and the J gene end by 4 bases; junction bases not matched to a gene: 4. The CDR3 contains 13 residues. Germline loops: CDR1 MNHEY, CDR2 SVGEGT. The CDR3 nucleotides read TGTGCCAGCAGTCACGGACAGGCCTATGGCTACACCTTC. Protein: CASSHGQAYGYTF.

The chain recombines TRBV11-3 with TRBJ2-1; a possible D gene is TRBD2 (6 bases). Germline V CDR1 and CDR2: SGHNT, YENEEA. The CDR3 is 17 residues long. Trimming cost V 0 bases and J 8 bases, with 20 bases left between them. CDR3 bases: TGTGCCAGCAGCTTAGATAGTTCTCCGGGAGCAGCCGATGAGCAGTTCTTC. Translated, it gives CASSLDSSPGAADEQFF. Drawing the rest from reference TRBV11-3 and TRBJ2-1, the complete variable domain is EAGVVQSPRYKIIEKKQPVAFWCNPISGHNTLYWYLQNLGQGPELLIRYENEEAVDDSQLPKDRFSAERLKGVDSTLKIQPAELGDSAVYLCASSLDSSPGAADEQFFGPGTRLTVL.

This chain connects TRBV3-1 (or the pseudogene TRBV3-2) to TRBJ1-6, with D perhaps TRBD1 (5 bases). In germline, CDR1 is LGHDT, CDR2 YNNKEL (reference sequence). V was shortened by 3 bases and J by 10 bases, with 13 bases between the two germline ends. The CDR3 is 14 residues long. The CDR3 protein is CASSQVGRHSPLHF. For the CDR3, the DNA is TGTGCCAGCAGCCAGGTGGGGCGTCACTCACCCCTCCACTTT.